This TCR beta chain was captured in a study of spatial heterogeneity in lung cancer. Study summary: Sequence detection consistently recorded a greater number of beta-chain than alpha-chain sequences. From matched bulk RNA-seq came a T cell module score, which showed a strong correlation with TCR transcript counts in tumor regions. Study results and limitations: Mutation tallies in tumors tracked expanded intratumoral alpha and beta TCR counts. The recorded estimate of tumor T cell coverage is around 7.1% for alpha chains and more than 11% for beta chains.

Time point meaning: sample taken at primary tumor resection. Unsorted whole RNA from tumor, nontumor lung or frozen PBMC underwent sequencing. This clonotype is medium-sized in the sample. Its antigen is unknown. V trimming: 1 base; J trimming: 1 base; junction bases outside the gene matches: 1. The CDR3 extends over 17 amino acids. Germline-derived CDR1 and CDR2 are ENHRY and SYGVKD. One entry per CDR3 protein results from TCRdb running MiXCR on the 5' RACE reads. The repertoire holds a few thousand distinct CDR3 sequences, with roughly 13% as singletons. The sequencing here drew on lung tumor tissue, taken at surgery. The chain carries TRBV10-3 and TRBJ2-5; 15 bases line up with TRBD2. This sequence was found in a male donor with early-stage non-small cell lung cancer. In DNA, the CDR3 is TGTGCCATCAGTGAGTTGGGACTAGCGGGGGGCCAAGAGACCCAGTACTTC. This sequence encodes CAISELGLAGGQETQYF.